What follows are 9 T cell receptor beta chains derived from one specimen sequenced in a study of Ad26.COV2.S vaccination and SARS-CoV-2 variants. Treatment: some 19 received Ad26.COV2.S at low or high dose, single or two shots; a few received placebo; per-sample allocation not given. Sampling took place 63 days after the first vaccine or placebo injection. The method was immunoSEQ multiplex PCR; TCRdb's version includes in-frame clones alone and lacks a portion of them. Of around 270,000 clones in the sample, around 90% were seen once. The sequencing used peripheral blood, collected in a trial of Ad26.COV2.S vaccine versus placebo. The source is a person aged 18-60 years who received the Ad26.COV2.S COVID-19 vaccine or a placebo.

This chain links TRBV2 with TRBJ2-5; TRBD2 matches 10 bases. The CDR3 sequence is 14 residues long. CDR1 is SNHLY, CDR2 FYNNEI, per germline. Trimming removed 6 bases from V and 5 bases from J; junction bases left unmatched: 6. The CDR3 is CASRERGGVETQYF. The DNA of the CDR3 is TGTGCCAGCAGGGAGCGGGGGGGCGTGGAGACCCAGTACTTC.

This clone occurred a few times. V is TRBV27 and J is TRBJ1-3, with D maybe TRBD1 (6 bases). Germline V gene sequence: CDR1 MNHEY, CDR2 SMNVEV (reference sequence). The V and J ends lost 2 bases and 9 bases respectively, with 17 bases between them. The CDR3 loop spans 15 amino acids. DNA of the CDR3: TGTGCCAGCAGTTTAAGTGGGGGGCCCTGGGCCACCATATATTTT. Encoded protein: CASSLSGGPWATIYF.

This chain joins TRBV12-3 or TRBV12-4 and TRBJ2-1; D uncertain. There are 12 residues in the CDR3. V was cut by 3 bases and J by 13 bases, with 13 bases left in between. CDR3 amino acids: CASSLEPQPQFF. DNA of the CDR3: TGTGCCAGCAGTTTGGAGCCGCAACCTCAGTTCTTC.

The chain uses TRBV6-5 and TRBJ2-1; D is possibly TRBD1 (5 bases). Deletions cut 6 bases from V and 0 bases from J, with 12 bases between. CDR3 length: 15 amino acids. The germline V gene has CDR1 MNHEY and CDR2 SVGAGI. The CDR3 nucleotides are TGTGCCAGCAGAAAGAGACAGAGCTCCTACAATGAGCAGTTCTTC. Translation gives CASRKRQSSYNEQFF.

The V call is TRBV4-2, the J call TRBJ1-4; D gene uncertain. This CDR3 contains 17 residues. Germline CDR1 reads LGHNA; CDR2 reads YNFKEQ. V was trimmed by 0 bases and J by 6 bases, leaving 17 bases between them. CDR3 coding DNA: TGTGCCAGCAGCCAAGATGACGCAGGCTACAGATATGAAAAACTGTTTTTT. Protein: CASSQDDAGYRYEKLFF.

This clone was picked up a small number of times. The V gene is TRBV11-2, the J gene TRBJ2-1; 8 bases are shared with TRBD1. The CDR3 has 15 amino acids. The germline V gene has CDR1 SGHAT and CDR2 FQNNGV. The V gene end was trimmed by 6 bases and the J gene end by 7 bases; junction bases not matched to a gene: 11. CDR3 coding DNA: TGTGCCAGCAGTTCCGGACAGGGAAGGGGGAATGAGCAGTTCTTC. It yields the protein CASSSGQGRGNEQFF.

V gene TRBV5-1 combines with J gene TRBJ2-5; tentatively, D is TRBD1 (6 bases). The CDR3 totals 12 residues. V dropped 7 bases and J dropped 3 bases, with 10 bases sitting between them. Germline-derived CDR1 and CDR2 are SGHRS and YFSETQ. CDR3 region: CASANREETQYF. CDR3 bases: TGCGCCAGCGCGAACAGGGAAGAGACCCAGTACTTC.

The V call is TRBV24-1, the J call TRBJ2-1; TRBD2 agrees at 10 bases. The V segment lost 10 bases and the J segment 6 bases; nucleotides outside the gene matches: 8. From germline, CDR1 is KGHDR and CDR2 SFDVKD. This CDR3 contains 14 residues. CDR3: CATSWTSGSNEQFF. Written as DNA, the CDR3 is TGTGCCACTTCGTGGACTAGCGGAAGCAATGAGCAGTTCTTC.

J is TRBJ1-2 and V is TRBV3-1 (or the pseudogene TRBV3-2); the D gene is possibly TRBD1 (6 bases). V was trimmed by 5 bases and J by 8 bases, leaving 12 bases between them. The CDR3 is 12 amino acids. The V gene's germline CDR1 is LGHDT and CDR2 YNNKEL (reference sequence). The CDR3 sequence is CASSAHREGYTF. The DNA of the CDR3 is TGTGCCAGCAGCGCCCACAGGGAAGGCTACACCTTC.